This TCR beta chain was retrieved from a study of Ad26.COV2.S vaccination and SARS-CoV-2 variants. Study-wide results and caveats: Vaccinees showed greater spike-specific TCR breadth than placebo recipients. There was reportedly substantial breadth in spike-specific CD8+ and CD4+ T cell responses after vaccination. Non-spike TCR breadth was similar in vaccine and placebo recipients.

As concerns this clone: What it binds is not known.

CDR3 length: 11 amino acids. Germline V gene lookup returns CDR1 LGHNT and CDR2 FRNRAP. Trimming left V 6 bases short and J 2 bases short, with 5 bases between. Some clones are missing from TCRdb's copy, which holds only in-frame ones; the method was immunoSEQ multiplex PCR. The repertoire holds approximately 340,000 clones, with about 91% as singletons. J is TRBJ2-7 and V is TRBV12-5; D is uncertain. The specimen comprised peripheral blood, sampled after recovery from COVID-19. The TCR was taken from a human donor who had recovered from COVID-19. CDR3 in amino acids: CASGTPYEQYF. CDR3 DNA: TGTGCTAGTGGAACGCCCTACGAGCAGTACTTC.